A single sample is the source of the 5 T cell receptor beta chains below, sequenced in a study of post-analysis software for immune sequencing data. Notes on the study in general: The study found TRBV5-6, TRBV5-1 and TRBV20-1 among five TRBV segments more frequent in patients than controls.

TCR beta cDNA libraries included unique molecular identifiers. TCRdb ran MiXCR on the PCR reads and lists one entry per CDR3 protein. Here the sample spans roughly 400,000 distinct CDR3 sequences, about 40% being singletons. These TCRs are of unknown antigen specificity. Sequenced sample: blood. The receptor set was obtained from a girl aged 2 to 10 with multiple sclerosis.

This clonotype was found a few times. The V gene is TRBV6-5, the J gene TRBJ1-1; D perhaps matches TRBD1 (5 bases). CDR3 length equals 13 residues. The ends were cut back, 6 bases at V and 1 base at J, with 9 bases in the middle. Germline CDR1 is MNHEY and CDR2 is SVGAGI. The CDR3 bases are TGTGCCAGCAGCCGGGGACGGAACACTGAAGCTTTCTTT. Translated, it gives CASSRGRNTEAFF.

The chain carries TRBV7-3 and TRBJ2-6; 8 positions match TRBD1. The CDR3 extends over 18 amino acids. The V and J ends lost 1 base and 0 bases, in that order; junction bases with no gene match: 5. The germline V gene has CDR1 SGHTA and CDR2 FQGTGA. CDR3 sequence (DNA): TGTGCCAGCAGCTTAAAGGGGACAGGAGGCTCTGGGGCCAACGTCCTGACTTTC. Encoded protein: CASSLKGTGGSGANVLTF.

This clonotype occurred a few times. The chain uses TRBV12-3 or TRBV12-4 and TRBJ1-2; tentative D call: TRBD1 (6 bases). CDR3 size: 18 residues. V lost 5 bases and J lost 5, with 27 bases in between. The CDR3 reads CASSLILRGLLKIYGYTF. The CDR3 DNA follows: TGTGCCAGCAGTCTGATACTCAGGGGCCTCCTCAAGATTTATGGCTACACCTTC.

This chain connects TRBV28 to TRBJ2-5; TRBD1 is a possible D gene (6 bases). Trimming left V 8 bases short and J 11 bases short, with 15 bases between. Germline CDR1 and CDR2: MDHEN and SYDVKM. This CDR3 is 11 amino acids long. CDR3 region: CASPGQRGQYF. DNA of the CDR3: TGTGCCAGCCCTGGACAGAGAGGGCAGTACTTC.

The chain carries TRBV28 and TRBJ2-4, with 7 positions matching TRBD2. The CDR3 runs 17 residues. Germline CDR1 reads MDHEN; CDR2 reads SYDVKM. J gave up 0 bases and V 1 base, and 6 bases lay outside the gene matches. The CDR3 DNA sequence: TGTGCCAGCAGTTTATCCTCTAGCGGACTAGCCAAAAACATTCAGTACTTC. Translating gives CASSLSSSGLAKNIQYF.